The 18 T cell receptor beta chains below all came from one sample that was sequenced in a study of blood T cells in healthy people across ages. A J-beta primer mix and a sample-barcoded 5' primer were used in a second PCR of roughly 6 to 11 cycles. One entry per CDR3 protein results from TCRdb running MiXCR on the 5' RACE reads. This table has 780,000 or so distinct CDR3 sequences, about 56% appearing once. Sequenced input: blood. All receptors come from a middle-aged man in good health.

This clonotype appeared a single time. V gene TRBV29-1 combines with J gene TRBJ2-3, with D possibly being TRBD2 (5 bases). The CDR3 sequence is 11 residues long. V was cut by 7 bases and J by 4 bases, with 9 bases left in between. Germline V gene sequence: CDR1 SQVTM, CDR2 ANQGSEA. As DNA, the CDR3 is TGCAGCGGTGGACTGGCAGATACGCAGTATTTT. Translated: CSGGLADTQYF.

This clonotype was observed a handful of times. V gene TRBV6-6 combines with J gene TRBJ1-1; TRBD1 aligns across 8 bases. V lost 2 bases and J lost 0; bases outside the gene matches: 8. This CDR3 is 17 amino acids long. Germline CDR1 and CDR2: MNHNY and SVGAGI (reference sequence). CDR3 DNA sequence: TGTGCCAGCAGTTACGGCCTCAGGACAGGGTTGAACACTGAAGCTTTCTTT. This codes for CASSYGLRTGLNTEAFF.

The chain couples TRBV30 to TRBJ2-4; D gene unclear. The CDR3 spans 14 residues. Germline lookup yields CDR1 GTSNPN and CDR2 SVGIG (reference sequence). V was clipped by 2 bases and J by 6 bases, with 14 bases between them. CDR3 sequence reads: CAWSRNPTGNIQYF. For the CDR3, the DNA is TGTGCCTGGAGTAGAAACCCGACGGGAAACATTCAGTACTTC.

The chain uses TRBV6-6 and TRBJ2-1, with D maybe TRBD2 (5 bases). V was pared by 6 bases and J by 6 bases, with 21 bases between. Germline loops: CDR1 MNHNY, CDR2 SVGAGI (reference sequence). CDR3 length: 16 residues. Here the CDR3 reads CASSDSQWRFANEQFF. In nucleotides, the CDR3 is TGTGCCAGCAGCGATTCTCAGTGGAGGTTCGCCAATGAGCAGTTCTTC.

Details on this clonotype: The germline gene is not matched at one end of the junction; a read error may be the cause. The V call is TRBV11-2, the J call TRBJ2-5; the D gene could be TRBD1 or TRBD2 (5 bases each). Germline CDR1 and CDR2: SGHAT and FQNNGV. This CDR3 contains 13 residues. Here the CDR3 reads CTSSRGVQETQYF. The CDR3 coding sequence is TGTACCAGCAGCCGAGGGGTCCAAGAGACCCAGTACTTC.

This sequence joins TRBV30 and TRBJ1-2; D is possibly TRBD1 (5 bases). Trimming took 6 bases from V and 4 from J, leaving 15 bases between them. Germline CDR1 reads GTSNPN; CDR2 reads SVGIG (reference sequence). The CDR3 totals 13 residues. The CDR3 DNA reads TGTGCCTGCGATTCAACCGGGGCCTATGGCTACACCTTC. It specifies CACDSTGAYGYTF.

This clonotype was counted a single time. This chain links TRBV5-1 with TRBJ2-3; 9 nucleotides match TRBD2. Germline V gene lookup returns CDR1 SGHRS and CDR2 YFSETQ. V shed 0 bases and J 1 base; nucleotides not matched to a gene: 15. This CDR3 is 20 amino acids long. The CDR3 is CASSLVGSGGPSGGTDTQYF. The CDR3 region has the DNA TGCGCCAGCAGCTTGGTGGGTAGCGGGGGCCCAAGTGGTGGCACAGATACGCAGTATTTT.

The rearrangement uses TRBV5-1 and TRBJ1-2; D is uncertain. CDR3 length equals 14 residues. Per the germline V gene, CDR1 is SGHRS and CDR2 is YFSETQ. Trimming left V 4 bases short and J 6 bases short, with 16 bases between. This CDR3 reads CASSPPRATDGYTF. CDR3 DNA sequence: TGCGCCAGCAGCCCTCCCCGGGCGACGGATGGCTACACCTTC.

In its sample, this clonotype was seen a few times. This chain uses TRBV6-2 or TRBV6-3 with TRBJ1-2; TRBD1 matches at 7 bases. The trim removed 2 bases at V and 7 bases at J, leaving 10 bases unmatched. CDR3 size: 15 residues. CDR1 is MNHEY, CDR2 SVGEGT, per germline. The chain's CDR3 is CASSYPSTGLGGYTF. DNA of the CDR3: TGTGCCAGCAGTTACCCCTCGACAGGGCTTGGTGGCTACACCTTC.

V is TRBV9 and J is TRBJ1-1; D uncertain. Germline V gives CDR1 SGDLS, CDR2 YYNGEE. The ends were cut back, 4 bases at V and 11 bases at J, with 9 bases in the middle. The CDR3 is 10 residues long. CDR3 DNA: TGTGCCAGCAGCCCCACCCCGGCTTTCTTT. Amino acid sequence: CASSPTPAFF.

This chain connects TRBV7-9 to TRBJ2-3; D is possibly TRBD2 (6 bases). The CDR3 contains 14 residues. The V end was cut by 2 bases, the J end by 5 bases, with 11 bases between. Germline CDR1 reads SEHNR; CDR2 reads FQNEAQ (reference sequence). The DNA of the CDR3 is TGTGCCAGCAGCTTAAGTCTAGCGAGAGATACGCAGTATTTT. It encodes CASSLSLARDTQYF.

This clonotype was seen only a few times. The chain employs TRBV3-1 and TRBJ1-6; D unclear. This CDR3 has 12 residues. Trimming cost V 6 bases and J 7 bases, with 7 bases left between them. Germline lookup yields CDR1 LGHDT and CDR2 YNNKEL (reference sequence). CDR3 nucleotide sequence: TGTGCCAGCAGGGATCGGAATTCACCCCTCCACTTT. Its translation is CASRDRNSPLHF.

The chain employs TRBV5-5 and TRBJ2-1; 8 bases are shared with TRBD1. Germline trimming cut 2 bases from V and 4 bases from J; bases unmatched to any gene: 5. The CDR3 covers 15 residues. Germline assignment: CDR1 SGHKS and CDR2 YYEKEE (reference sequence). The CDR3 sequence is CASSFGDRQYNEQFF. In DNA, the CDR3 is TGTGCCAGCAGCTTTGGGGACAGGCAATACAATGAGCAGTTCTTC.

The J gene is TRBJ1-5, the V gene TRBV7-9, with D maybe TRBD1 (5 bases). The germline V gene has CDR1 SEHNR and CDR2 FQNEAQ (reference sequence). The germline V and J ends were trimmed by 6 bases and 0 bases, with 24 bases remaining between them. The CDR3 consists of 19 residues. CDR3 residues: CASRHGIRVKEYSNQPQHF. CDR3 DNA: TGTGCCAGCAGGCATGGGATCAGGGTTAAAGAATATAGCAATCAGCCCCAGCATTTT. Using reference TRBV7-9 and TRBJ1-5 for the parts outside the CDR3, the full variable domain is DTGVSQNPRHKITKRGQNVTFRCDPISEHNRLYWYRQTLGQGPEFLTYFQNEAQLEKSRLLSDRFSAERPKGSFSTLEIQRTEQGDSAMYLCASRHGIRVKEYSNQPQHFGDGTRLSIL.

The V gene is TRBV6-2 or TRBV6-3, the J gene TRBJ2-4; 11 bases fit TRBD1. The assigned J gene may be wrong: the sequence end matches TRBJ2-7 better. CDR3 length: 15 amino acids. CDR1 and CDR2 from the germline V gene are MNHEY and SVGEGT. The CDR3 sequence: CASSYSRTGGDEQYF. The DNA for the CDR3 is TGTGCCAGCAGTTACTCCCGGACAGGGGGCGACGAGCAGTACTTC.

The V gene is TRBV9, the J gene TRBJ2-3; TRBD2 matches 9 bases. The CDR3 sequence is 16 residues long. V trimming: 3 bases; J trimming: 2 bases; junction bases outside the gene matches: 7. CDR1 SGDLS and CDR2 YYNGEE come from the germline V gene. CDR3 in amino acids: CASSARGGGDTDTQYF. The CDR3 bases are TGTGCCAGCAGCGCGCGGGGGGGAGGGGACACAGATACGCAGTATTTT.

This clonotype was seen a handful of times. This chain joins TRBV27 and TRBJ2-3, with D perhaps matching TRBD2 (6 bases). The CDR3 sequence is 17 residues long. V shed 4 bases and J shed 0 bases, with 17 bases lying between them. Germline values: CDR1 MNHEY, CDR2 SMNVEV (reference sequence). CDR3 sequence (DNA): TGTGCCAGCAGTTCCCTCCTGGGGGGAACCAGCACAGATACGCAGTATTTT. Protein product: CASSSLLGGTSTDTQYF.

The rearrangement joins TRBV20-1 to TRBJ2-1; 9 nucleotides align to TRBD2. The CDR3 loop spans 14 amino acids. J lost 10 bases, V lost 5 bases, and 12 bases had no gene match. Germline CDR1 DFQATT, CDR2 SNEGSKA (reference sequence). The CDR3 sequence: CSAWELAGNGEQFF. CDR3 sequence (DNA): TGCAGTGCTTGGGAGCTAGCGGGAAACGGCGAGCAGTTCTTC.